The rows below give T cell receptor beta chains drawn from one sample of a study of blood T cells in healthy people across ages. TCRdb reanalysed the 5' RACE reads using MiXCR and keeps one entry per CDR3 protein. There are hundreds of thousands of distinct CDR3 sequences in the sample; roughly half occur only once, and around an eighth lies in the top ten. The sample comprised blood. Receptors were obtained from a woman older than 75 in good health. Each CDR3 is given with its conserved first and last residue. Each record gives: V gene, D gene, clone size, CDR3 length, J gene, CDR3 protein, CDR3 DNA. A D gene is named only where the DNA matches it firmly. The listing skips clone size in some rows; elsewhere it reads once, few, many or a size class.

V: TRBV6-6
D: TRBD2
size: .
length: 15
J: TRBJ2-5
CDR3: CASSPTSGGRGEQYF
DNA: TGTGCCAGCAGTCCAACTAGCGGGGGGCGAGGAGAGCAGTACTTC

V: TRBV29-1
D: .
size: .
length: 14
J: TRBJ2-4
CDR3: CSAEGGLAKNIQYF
DNA: TGCAGCGCCGAGGGGGGTCTAGCCAAAAACATTCAGTACTTC

V: TRBV12-3/TRBV12-4
D: .
size: .
length: 13
J: TRBJ2-1
CDR3: CASTFPLADEQFF
DNA: TGTGCCAGCACCTTTCCTCTAGCTGATGAGCAGTTCTTC

V: TRBV4-3
D: .
size: .
length: 15
J: TRBJ2-3
CDR3: CASSQEASLRDTQYF
DNA: TGCGCCAGCAGCCAAGAGGCTAGCTTGCGGGATACGCAGTATTTT

V: TRBV11-1
D: .
size: .
length: 16
J: TRBJ2-1
CDR3: CASSLVQGGVSNEQFF
DNA: TGTGCCAGCAGCTTAGTTCAGGGCGGGGTAAGCAATGAGCAGTTCTTC

V: TRBV2
D: .
size: .
length: 14
J: TRBJ2-5
CDR3: CASSQGQLKETQYF
DNA: TGTGCCAGCAGCCAAGGACAGCTAAAAGAGACCCAGTACTTC

V: TRBV20-1
D: .
size: .
length: 14
J: TRBJ2-7
CDR3: CSARAARQSPEQYF
DNA: TGCAGTGCTAGAGCCGCCCGACAGTCCCCCGAGCAGTACTTC

V: TRBV29-1
D: .
size: .
length: 15
J: TRBJ2-3
CDR3: CSVVGWLQGTDTQYF
DNA: TGCAGCGTTGTGGGCTGGCTCCAGGGGACAGATACGCAGTATTTT

V: TRBV13
D: .
size: .
length: 15
J: TRBJ1-2
CDR3: CASSLGQSRNYGYTF
DNA: TGTGCCAGCAGCTTAGGCCAGAGTCGGAACTATGGCTACACCTTC

V: TRBV7-2
D: TRBD2
size: many
length: 16
J: TRBJ2-1
CDR3: CASSSKGLAPIHEQFF
DNA: TGTGCCAGCAGCTCAAAAGGACTAGCTCCGATCCATGAGCAGTTCTTC

V: TRBV5-1
D: .
size: few
length: 14
J: TRBJ2-7
CDR3: CASSFETSRREQYF
DNA: TGCGCCAGCAGCTTTGAGACATCTCGCAGGGAGCAGTACTTC

V: TRBV6-5
D: .
size: .
length: 13
J: TRBJ2-7
CDR3: CAGSEASYNEQYF
DNA: TGTGCCGGCAGTGAAGCCTCCTACAATGAGCAGTACTTC

V: TRBV6-1
D: .
size: .
length: 15
J: TRBJ2-1
CDR3: CASSAQGTSYNEQFF
DNA: TGTGCCAGCAGTGCCCAGGGGACTTCCTACAATGAGCAGTTCTTC

V: TRBV20-1
D: TRBD2
size: many
length: 15
J: TRBJ2-1
CDR3: CSASAPGLALNEQFF
DNA: TGCAGTGCTAGTGCCCCGGGACTAGCGCTCAATGAGCAGTTCTTC

V: TRBV12-3/TRBV12-4
D: .
size: .
length: 13
J: TRBJ1-4
CDR3: CASSLWGLEKLFF
DNA: TGTGCCAGCAGTTTATGGGGGCTGGAAAAACTGTTTTTT

V: TRBV20-1
D: .
size: few
length: 16
J: TRBJ2-1
CDR3: CSARDGSKSSYNEQFF
DNA: TGCAGTGCTAGAGATGGTAGCAAGAGCTCCTACAATGAGCAGTTCTTC

V: TRBV9
D: TRBD1
size: once
length: 15
J: TRBJ1-2
CDR3: CASSEGGGPNYGYTF
DNA: TGTGCCAGCAGCGAGGGAGGGGGCCCTAACTATGGCTACACCTTC

V: TRBV12-3/TRBV12-4
D: .
size: .
length: 15
J: TRBJ2-5
CDR3: CASSLAEGGAETQYF
DNA: TGTGCCAGCAGTTTAGCGGAGGGGGGAGCAGAGACCCAGTACTTC

V: TRBV7-3
D: .
size: many
length: 14
J: TRBJ2-1
CDR3: CASSFGGPYNEQFF
DNA: TGCGCCAGCAGCTTTGGGGGGCCCTACAATGAGCAGTTCTTC

V: TRBV20-1
D: .
size: few
length: 12
J: TRBJ1-1
CDR3: CSAAGVNTEAFF
DNA: TGCAGTGCTGCCGGGGTGAACACTGAAGCTTTCTTT

V: TRBV12-3/TRBV12-4
D: TRBD1
size: .
length: 14
J: TRBJ1-1
CDR3: CASSLGGRGSEAFF
DNA: TGTGCCAGCAGTTTGGGCGGCAGGGGGTCTGAAGCTTTCTTT

V: TRBV7-2
D: .
size: many
length: 15
J: TRBJ2-3
CDR3: CASSFSSASTDTQYF
DNA: TGTGCCAGCAGCTTTTCTAGCGCAAGCACAGATACGCAGTATTTT

V: TRBV12-3/TRBV12-4
D: .
size: many
length: 12
J: TRBJ2-1
CDR3: CASSLVDNEQFF
DNA: TGTGCCAGCAGTTTAGTAGACAATGAGCAGTTCTTC

V: TRBV29-1
D: .
size: once
length: 14
J: TRBJ2-3
CDR3: CSVEEADSTDTQYF
DNA: TGCAGCGTTGAAGAGGCTGACAGCACAGATACGCAGTATTTT

V: TRBV7-2
D: .
size: many
length: 13
J: TRBJ2-3
CDR3: CASTKRGTDTQYF
DNA: TGTGCCAGCACAAAACGGGGGACAGATACGCAGTATTTT

V: TRBV2
D: .
size: many
length: 12
J: TRBJ1-2
CDR3: CASSEAVSGYTF
DNA: TGTGCCAGCAGTGAGGCCGTGAGTGGCTACACCTTC

V: TRBV27
D: .
size: many
length: 13
J: TRBJ1-5
CDR3: CASSLAVNQPQHF
DNA: TGTGCCAGCAGTTTGGCAGTCAATCAGCCCCAGCATTTT

V: TRBV7-3
D: TRBD2
size: many
length: 16
J: TRBJ2-1
CDR3: CASSLTFGGGLNEQFF
DNA: TGTGCCAGCAGCTTAACGTTCGGGGGGGGTCTCAATGAGCAGTTCTTC

V: TRBV29-1
D: TRBD1
size: .
length: 14
J: TRBJ2-1
CDR3: CSVADRASSNEQFF
DNA: TGCAGCGTCGCGGACAGGGCGTCAAGCAATGAGCAGTTCTTC

V: TRBV29-1
D: .
size: once
length: 10
J: TRBJ2-1
CDR3: CSVGENEQFF
DNA: TGCAGCGTTGGGGAGAATGAGCAGTTCTTC

V: TRBV7-2
D: .
size: many
length: 16
J: TRBJ1-2
CDR3: CASSSDMTPVPYGYTF
DNA: TGTGCCAGCAGCTCCGACATGACTCCAGTCCCCTATGGCTACACCTTC

V: TRBV4-3
D: TRBD1
size: .
length: 14
J: TRBJ2-1
CDR3: CASSQDQGVNEQFF
DNA: TGCGCCAGCAGCCAAGATCAGGGGGTCAATGAGCAGTTCTTC

V: TRBV5-1
D: .
size: many
length: 16
J: TRBJ2-1
CDR3: CASSSAGGGIYNEQFF
DNA: TGCGCCAGCAGCTCGGCTGGAGGCGGGATCTACAATGAGCAGTTCTTC

V: TRBV20-1
D: TRBD1
size: few
length: 15
J: TRBJ1-5
CDR3: CSAREDRGLNQPQHF
DNA: TGCAGTGCTAGAGAGGACAGGGGGCTTAATCAGCCCCAGCATTTT

V: TRBV29-1
D: .
size: .
length: 17
J: TRBJ2-3
CDR3: CSVPTSYGPEVTDTQYF
DNA: TGCAGCGTTCCTACCTCCTATGGGCCAGAGGTTACAGATACGCAGTATTTT

V: TRBV5-1
D: TRBD1
size: many
length: 14
J: TRBJ2-7
CDR3: CASSTGQPTYEQYF
DNA: TGCGCCAGCAGCACGGGACAGCCAACCTACGAGCAGTACTTC

V: TRBV27
D: .
size: few
length: 16
J: TRBJ2-2
CDR3: CASSLFGQGYTGELFF
DNA: TGTGCCAGCAGTTTATTTGGGCAGGGATACACCGGGGAGCTGTTTTTT

V: TRBV28
D: TRBD2
size: many
length: 14
J: TRBJ2-1
CDR3: CASIRGGSYNEQFF
DNA: TGTGCCAGTATTCGGGGGGGCTCCTACAATGAGCAGTTCTTC

V: TRBV29-1
D: .
size: .
length: 13
J: TRBJ2-7
CDR3: CSVGVGSYSEQYF
DNA: TGCAGCGTTGGTGTGGGCTCCTACAGTGAGCAGTACTTC

V: TRBV20-1
D: TRBD2
size: .
length: 14
J: TRBJ2-3
CDR3: CSALSGGAADTQYF
DNA: TGCAGTGCTCTTAGCGGGGGGGCGGCAGATACGCAGTATTTT

V: TRBV20-1
D: .
size: .
length: 11
J: TRBJ2-1
CDR3: CSAPTQNEQFF
DNA: TGCAGTGCTCCCACTCAGAATGAGCAGTTCTTC

V: TRBV5-1
D: TRBD2
size: few
length: 16
J: TRBJ2-1
CDR3: CASSLASGGSYNEQFF
DNA: TGCGCCAGCAGCTTGGCCAGCGGGGGCTCCTACAATGAGCAGTTCTTC

V: TRBV7-2
D: .
size: many
length: 13
J: TRBJ2-5
CDR3: CASSFSGAETQYF
DNA: TGTGCCAGCAGCTTCTCGGGGGCCGAGACCCAGTACTTC

V: TRBV4-3
D: TRBD2
size: .
length: 16
J: TRBJ2-3
CDR3: CASSQRAGVGADTQYF
DNA: TGCGCCAGCAGCCAACGCGCGGGGGTTGGTGCAGATACGCAGTATTTT

V: TRBV2
D: TRBD1
size: .
length: 13
J: TRBJ2-7
CDR3: CASVRQGASEQYF
DNA: TGTGCCAGCGTAAGACAGGGGGCGAGCGAGCAGTACTTC

V: TRBV6-1
D: .
size: many
length: 14
J: TRBJ2-5
CDR3: CASSGSNGQETQYF
DNA: TGTGCCAGCAGTGGAAGTAATGGACAAGAGACCCAGTACTTC

V: TRBV20-1
D: TRBD1
size: .
length: 16
J: TRBJ2-1
CDR3: CSASGRGRGLENEQFF
DNA: TGCAGTGCCTCGGGCAGGGGGCGGGGCCTAGAGAATGAGCAGTTCTTC

V: TRBV20-1
D: TRBD2
size: .
length: 16
J: TRBJ2-1
CDR3: CSASSREAEAYNEQFF
DNA: TGCAGTGCTAGCTCCCGGGAGGCGGAAGCATACAATGAGCAGTTCTTC

V: TRBV2
D: .
size: .
length: 14
J: TRBJ2-3
CDR3: CASRRQGSTDTQYF
DNA: TGTGCCAGCAGAAGGCAGGGAAGCACAGATACGCAGTATTTT

V: TRBV6-6
D: .
size: many
length: 11
J: TRBJ1-2
CDR3: CASSYVNGYTF
DNA: TGTGCCAGCAGTTACGTTAATGGCTACACCTTC

V: TRBV7-2
D: TRBD2
size: many
length: 15
J: TRBJ2-3
CDR3: CASSFRTSSTDTQYF
DNA: TGTGCCAGCAGCTTTAGGACTAGCTCGACAGATACGCAGTATTTT

V: TRBV20-1
D: TRBD2
size: .
length: 13
J: TRBJ2-7
CDR3: CSARSGTIYEQYF
DNA: TGCAGTGCTAGATCCGGGACTATCTACGAGCAGTACTTC

V: TRBV20-1
D: .
size: .
length: 16
J: TRBJ2-7
CDR3: CSARVVGRGKGYEQYF
DNA: TGCAGTGCTAGAGTGGTCGGTAGGGGTAAGGGATACGAGCAGTACTTC

V: TRBV12-3/TRBV12-4
D: .
size: .
length: 12
J: TRBJ2-3
CDR3: CASRFSRDTQYF
DNA: TGTGCCAGCAGATTTAGCAGGGATACGCAGTATTTT

V: TRBV24-1
D: TRBD2
size: many
length: 16
J: TRBJ2-3
CDR3: CATSDLVGGAADTQYF
DNA: TGTGCCACCAGTGATTTGGTGGGAGGGGCCGCAGATACGCAGTATTTT

V: TRBV29-1
D: TRBD2
size: .
length: 17
J: TRBJ2-2
CDR3: CSVRGEVAGVETGELFF
DNA: TGCAGCGTCCGGGGGGAAGTAGCGGGGGTAGAAACCGGGGAGCTGTTTTTT

V: TRBV25-1
D: .
size: .
length: 13
J: TRBJ2-2
CDR3: CASSGKGHGELFF
DNA: TGTGCCAGCAGTGGTAAGGGGCACGGGGAGCTGTTTTTT

V: TRBV7-9
D: TRBD2
size: .
length: 12
J: TRBJ2-7
CDR3: CASGPGGNFQYF
DNA: TGTGCCAGCGGCCCGGGGGGGAATTTTCAGTACTTC

V: TRBV14
D: TRBD2
size: .
length: 15
J: TRBJ2-5
CDR3: CASSHLAGGPNEQYF
DNA: TGTGCCAGCAGCCACCTAGCGGGAGGGCCCAATGAGCAGTACTTC

V: TRBV7-2
D: .
size: .
length: 15
J: TRBJ1-2
CDR3: CASSFTQGLSYGYTF
DNA: TGTGCCAGCAGCTTCACCCAGGGGCTCAGCTATGGCTACACCTTC